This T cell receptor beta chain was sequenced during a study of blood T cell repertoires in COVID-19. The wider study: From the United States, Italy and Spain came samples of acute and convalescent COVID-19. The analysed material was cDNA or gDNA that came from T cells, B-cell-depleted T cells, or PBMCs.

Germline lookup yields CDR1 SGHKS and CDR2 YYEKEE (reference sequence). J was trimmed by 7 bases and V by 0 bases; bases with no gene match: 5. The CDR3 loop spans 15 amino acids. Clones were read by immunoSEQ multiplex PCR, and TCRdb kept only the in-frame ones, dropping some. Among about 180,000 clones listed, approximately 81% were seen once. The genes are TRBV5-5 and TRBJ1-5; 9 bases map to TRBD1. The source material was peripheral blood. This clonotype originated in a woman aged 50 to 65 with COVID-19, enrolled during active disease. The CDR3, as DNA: TGTGCCAGCAGCTTGGACGCAGGGACAGGGCAGCCCCAGCATTTT. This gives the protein CASSLDAGTGQPQHF.